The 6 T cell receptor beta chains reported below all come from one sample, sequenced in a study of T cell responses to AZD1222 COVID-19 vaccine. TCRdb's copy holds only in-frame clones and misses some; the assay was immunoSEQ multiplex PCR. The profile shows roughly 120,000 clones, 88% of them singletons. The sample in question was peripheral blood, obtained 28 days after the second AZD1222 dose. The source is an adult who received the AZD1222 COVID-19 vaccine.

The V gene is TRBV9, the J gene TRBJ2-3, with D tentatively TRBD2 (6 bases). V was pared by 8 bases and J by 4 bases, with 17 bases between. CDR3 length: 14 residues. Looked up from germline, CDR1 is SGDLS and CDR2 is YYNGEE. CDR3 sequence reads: CASSPRGGADTQYF. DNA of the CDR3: TGTGCCAGTTCCCCGCGGGGTGGCGCAGATACGCAGTATTTT.

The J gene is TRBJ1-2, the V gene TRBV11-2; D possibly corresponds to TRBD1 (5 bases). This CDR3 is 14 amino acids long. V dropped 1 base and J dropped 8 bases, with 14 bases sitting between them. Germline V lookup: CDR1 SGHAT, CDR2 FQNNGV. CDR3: CASSLARESSGYTF. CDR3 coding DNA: TGTGCCAGCAGCTTAGCCAGGGAGTCCTCGGGCTACACCTTC.

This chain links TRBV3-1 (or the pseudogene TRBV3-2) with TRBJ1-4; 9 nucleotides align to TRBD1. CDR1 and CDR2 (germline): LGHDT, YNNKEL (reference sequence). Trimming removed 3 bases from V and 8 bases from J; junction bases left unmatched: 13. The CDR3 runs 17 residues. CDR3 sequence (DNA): TGTGCCAGCAGCCAGTTCGGACCGGGACAGGGAAGAGAAAAACTGTTTTTT. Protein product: CASSQFGPGQGREKLFF.

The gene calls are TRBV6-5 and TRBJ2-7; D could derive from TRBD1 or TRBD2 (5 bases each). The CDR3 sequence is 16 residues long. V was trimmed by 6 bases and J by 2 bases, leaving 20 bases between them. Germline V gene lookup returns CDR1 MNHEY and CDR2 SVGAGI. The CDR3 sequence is CASSYTTPGTPYEQYF. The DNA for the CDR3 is TGTGCCAGCAGCTACACGACTCCCGGGACCCCCTACGAGCAGTACTTC.

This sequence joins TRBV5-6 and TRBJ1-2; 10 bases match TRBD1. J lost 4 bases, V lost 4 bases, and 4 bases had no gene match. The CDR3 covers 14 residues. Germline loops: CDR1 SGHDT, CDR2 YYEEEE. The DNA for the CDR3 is TGTGCCAGCAGCATAGGACAGGGGGTCTATGGCTACACCTTC. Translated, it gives CASSIGQGVYGYTF.

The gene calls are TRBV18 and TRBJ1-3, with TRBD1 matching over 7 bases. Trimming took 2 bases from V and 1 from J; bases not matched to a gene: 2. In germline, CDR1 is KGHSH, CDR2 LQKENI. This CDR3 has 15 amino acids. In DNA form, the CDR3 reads TGTGCCAGCTCACCATCGGGACAGTCTGGAAACACCATATATTTT. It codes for CASSPSGQSGNTIYF.